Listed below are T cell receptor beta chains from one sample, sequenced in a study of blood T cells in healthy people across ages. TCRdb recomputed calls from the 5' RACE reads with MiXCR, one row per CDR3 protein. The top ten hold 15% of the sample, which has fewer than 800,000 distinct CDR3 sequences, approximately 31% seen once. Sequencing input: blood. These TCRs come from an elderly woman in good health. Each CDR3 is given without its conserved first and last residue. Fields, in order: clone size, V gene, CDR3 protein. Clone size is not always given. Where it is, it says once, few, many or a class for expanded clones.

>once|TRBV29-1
SVGGQVPYEQY
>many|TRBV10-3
AISERRGSTDTQY
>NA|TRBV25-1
ASSGQGRSGGYT
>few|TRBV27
ASSFLRAGGGYGYT
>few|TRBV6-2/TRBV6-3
ASSERGGRGGYT
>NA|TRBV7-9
ASSQDGGRWDTEAF
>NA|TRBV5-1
ASSSGQITYGYT
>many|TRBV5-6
ASTNWGGSTDTQY
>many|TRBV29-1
SVEGRTGGFNEQY
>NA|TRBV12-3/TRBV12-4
ASSLSSGNQETQY
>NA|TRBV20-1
SAWTGGAGSDTQY
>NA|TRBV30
ACRILGYGYT
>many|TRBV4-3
ASSQLLAGGHEQY
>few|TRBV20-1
SARQGLREKLF
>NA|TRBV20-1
SAPRGGSGSTDTQY
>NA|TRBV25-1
ASRGGPVSYGYT
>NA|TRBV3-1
ASSQTGPSDEQY
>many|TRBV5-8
ASSLEGDSRQETQY
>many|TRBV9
ASSPRPDTYEQY
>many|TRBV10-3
AITGGGSHNEQF
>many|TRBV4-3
ASSQDTDTSYEQY
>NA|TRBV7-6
ASSLGGRAEAF
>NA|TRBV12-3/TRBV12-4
ASSPSGVTADTQY
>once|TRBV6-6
ASRNPSGSEAF
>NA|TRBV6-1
AISWGGAGTGELF
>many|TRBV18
ASSPILRDNEQF
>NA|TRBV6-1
ASSEQRTAFYGYT
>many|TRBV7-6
ASSNKQGGEQY
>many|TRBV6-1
ASSEAPGSTDTQY
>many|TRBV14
ASSQRRTSGDTDTQY
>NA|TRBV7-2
ASSLVVEDRAYEQY
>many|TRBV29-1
SVLDSSYERY
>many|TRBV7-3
ASSLTGQGAILRTDTQY
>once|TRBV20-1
SAREPGRENIQY
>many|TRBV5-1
ASSPGWGADHNEQF
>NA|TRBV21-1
ANNSPRRLKTGDVPNGYT
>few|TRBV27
ASNTRGQGINTGELF
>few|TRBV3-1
ASSPDLVTDTQY
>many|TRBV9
ASSVGSKGASEQF
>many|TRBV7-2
ASSLAAGTRDGYT
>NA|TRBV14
ASSQVGGGAYTQY
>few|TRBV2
ASRTGVTNTEAF
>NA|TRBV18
ASSLIRDLSTDTQY
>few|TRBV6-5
ASSRQTGHTEAF
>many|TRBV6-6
ASRTSDSFGGNTIY
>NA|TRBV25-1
ASSEGDSIRYEQY
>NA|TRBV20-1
SAREELAGAQETQY
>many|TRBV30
AWSFDGEKLF
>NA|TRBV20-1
SAPGDRVGTEAF
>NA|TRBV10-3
ATTNRPEGNSPLH
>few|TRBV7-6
ASNPTEGNQETQY
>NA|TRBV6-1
ASSRVAGGPIAGTDTQY